These 32 T cell receptor beta chains came from one sample sequenced in a study of T cell changes during pregnancy in multiple sclerosis. Sequencing was performed with immunoSEQ multiplex PCR; in TCRdb, only in-frame clones are kept and a portion is missing. The sample shows some 46,000 clones, over 80% of them seen only once. The specimen was peripheral blood. Receptors were obtained from a female donor with multiple sclerosis, enrolled in a pregnancy study.

The V call is TRBV11-2, the J call TRBJ2-7; 8 bases fit TRBD2. J was trimmed by 0 bases and V by 5 bases; bases with no gene match: 12. The CDR3 loop spans 17 amino acids. CDR1 and CDR2 (germline): SGHAT, FQNNGV. The CDR3 region is CASSTHKRSGSSYEQYF. The DNA for the CDR3 is TGTGCCAGCAGCACCCATAAGAGGAGCGGGAGCTCCTACGAGCAGTACTTC.

The J gene is TRBJ2-7, the V gene TRBV6-5; tentative D call: TRBD1 (8 bases). Germline assignment: CDR1 MNHEY and CDR2 SVGAGI. V shed 7 bases and J shed 11 bases, with 18 bases lying between them. The CDR3 is made up of 12 amino acids. The DNA for the CDR3 is TGTGCCAGCACCACAGGGGGGGATAGCAAGTACTTC. It specifies CASTTGGDSKYF.

The chain is built from TRBV4-2 and TRBJ2-5; D could derive from TRBD1 or TRBD2 (6 bases each). The CDR3 consists of 15 residues. Germline CDR1 LGHNA, CDR2 YNFKEQ. With 5 bases removed from V and 1 base from J, the gap between germline ends came to 14 bases. The CDR3 here is CASSFIGGGQETQYF. For the CDR3, the DNA is TGTGCCAGCAGCTTTATAGGGGGAGGCCAAGAGACCCAGTACTTC.

Only a few counts were recorded for this clone. The chain's CDR3 is CSARGGNEQFF. The CDR3 bases are TGCAGTGCTAGGGGCGGCAATGAGCAGTTCTTC. The rearrangement links TRBV20-1 to TRBJ2-1; unclear D gene. CDR3 length: 11 residues. Deletions cut 3 bases from V and 6 bases from J, with 6 bases between. The V gene's germline CDR1 is DFQATT and CDR2 SNEGSKA (reference sequence).

The chain recombines TRBV5-1 with TRBJ2-3; a possible D gene is TRBD2 (5 bases). With 6 bases removed from V and 2 bases from J, the gap between germline ends came to 19 bases. CDR1 is SGHRS and CDR2 is YFSETQ in the germline V gene. This CDR3 is 16 amino acids long. The CDR3 DNA sequence: TGCGCCAGCAAAATGGAGGAGGCACTCGTCACAGATACGCAGTATTTT. As protein: CASKMEEALVTDTQYF. The full variable domain, with the rest looked up from reference TRBV5-1 and TRBJ2-3, is KAGVTQTPRYLIKTRGQQVTLSCSPISGHRSVSWYQQTPGQGLQFLFEYFSETQRNKGNFPGRFSGRQFSNSRSEMNVSTLELGDSALYLCASKMEEALVTDTQYFGPGTRLTVL.

The chain uses TRBV6-5 and TRBJ2-7; 9 bases align to TRBD1. Germline CDR1 is MNHEY and CDR2 is SVGAGI. The CDR3 runs to 14 residues. The junction had 5 bases not matched to a gene; V was cut back by 4 bases and J by 4 bases. CDR3 residues: CASSFRDREYEQYF. CDR3 bases: TGTGCCAGCAGTTTCCGGGACAGGGAATACGAGCAGTACTTC.

This clone was recorded once. The V gene is TRBV6-1, the J gene TRBJ1-5; D is possibly TRBD1 (6 bases). Germline-derived CDR1 and CDR2 are MNHNS and SASEGT. This CDR3 contains 15 residues. V was shortened by 4 bases and J by 5 bases, with 15 bases between the two germline ends. The DNA of the CDR3 is TGTGCCAGCAGTGGGGAGGGGGTGGGTCATCAGCCCCAGCATTTT. Protein: CASSGEGVGHQPQHF.

The count of this clone is one. This rearrangement joins TRBV5-5 to TRBJ2-7; TRBD2 matches 9 bases. V lost 0 bases to trimming and J lost 3 bases; unmatched junction nucleotides: 7. The V gene's germline CDR1 is SGHKS and CDR2 YYEKEE (reference sequence). The CDR3 extends over 16 amino acids. CDR3 residues: CASSLVSGRNFYEQYF. The CDR3 nucleotides read TGTGCCAGCAGCTTGGTAAGCGGGAGGAATTTCTACGAGCAGTACTTC.

The chain couples TRBV5-1 to TRBJ2-1; 7 bases align to TRBD2. V lost 2 bases and J lost 2; bases outside the gene matches: 13. CDR3 length equals 18 residues. The germline gives CDR1 SGHRS, CDR2 YFSETQ. Here the CDR3 reads CASSFPNSSGRTYNEQFF. The CDR3 DNA reads as TGCGCCAGCAGCTTTCCAAACTCTAGCGGTCGGACCTACAATGAGCAGTTCTTC.

The rearrangement links TRBV11-1 to TRBJ2-7; TRBD1 aligns across 7 bases. Germline CDR1 and CDR2: SGHAT and FQDESV (reference sequence). Unmatched junction bases numbered 5, after V lost 3 bases and J lost 3 bases. This CDR3 has 14 amino acids. CDR3: CASSLAGQVYEQYF. CDR3 DNA: TGTGCCAGCAGCTTGGCTGGACAGGTCTACGAGCAGTACTTC. The variable domain in full, completed from reference TRBV11-1 and TRBJ2-7, reads EAEVAQSPRYKITEKSQAVAFWCDPISGHATLYWYRQILGQGPELLVQFQDESVVDDSQLPKDRFSAERLKGVDSTLKIQPAELGDSAMYLCASSLAGQVYEQYFGPGTRLTVT.

The V and J genes are TRBV5-6 and TRBJ2-3, with D tentatively TRBD2 (6 bases). V gave up 3 bases and J gave up 4 bases, with 21 bases separating them. The CDR3 spans 17 residues. Germline loops: CDR1 SGHDT, CDR2 YYEEEE. The CDR3 protein is CASSSEYGSGMPDTQYF. The CDR3 nucleotides read TGTGCCAGCAGCTCCGAATATGGTAGCGGAATGCCAGATACGCAGTATTTT.

The chain couples TRBV30 to TRBJ1-1; D possibly corresponds to TRBD1 (5 bases). CDR1 GTSNPN and CDR2 SVGIG come from the germline V gene (reference sequence). Trimming removed 8 bases at V and 1 base at J, with 8 bases between. The CDR3 is 11 amino acids. This CDR3 is CAGGRNTEAFF. CDR3 bases: TGTGCCGGGGGACGGAACACTGAAGCTTTCTTT.

This clone has more than one count but fewer than ten. The gene calls are TRBV5-1 and TRBJ1-2; D unresolved. V was shortened by 3 bases and J by 0 bases, with 9 bases between the two germline ends. Per germline, CDR1 SGHRS and CDR2 YFSETQ. The CDR3 runs to 14 residues. CDR3 coding DNA: TGCGCCAGCAGCTCCAGCAGTCCTAACTATGGCTACACCTTC. It codes for CASSSSSPNYGYTF. The full variable domain, rest sourced from reference TRBV5-1 and TRBJ1-2, is KAGVTQTPRYLIKTRGQQVTLSCSPISGHRSVSWYQQTPGQGLQFLFEYFSETQRNKGNFPGRFSGRQFSNSRSEMNVSTLELGDSALYLCASSSSSPNYGYTFGSGTRLTVV.

J is TRBJ2-5 and V is TRBV5-6; D not certain. Between the trimmed V and J ends, which lost 0 bases and 5 bases, there was a span of 11 bases. CDR3 length equals 14 residues. In germline, CDR1 is SGHDT, CDR2 YYEEEE. The CDR3 DNA reads as TGTGCCAGCAGCTTGGGTCAGACCAGGGAGACCCAGTACTTC. Translation: CASSLGQTRETQYF.

This chain connects TRBV10-3 to TRBJ1-2, with unresolved D. Trimming removed 4 bases from V and 2 bases from J, with 11 bases in between. The CDR3 consists of 14 residues. Germline CDR1 is ENHRY and CDR2 is SYGVKD. The CDR3 region is CAISARAGNYGYTF. The CDR3 DNA is TGTGCCATCAGTGCCCGGGCCGGCAACTATGGCTACACCTTC.

The chain recombines TRBV7-9 with TRBJ2-7; D gene uncertain. Per germline, CDR1 SEHNR and CDR2 FQNEAQ (reference sequence). The V end lost 1 base, the J end lost 0 bases, and 22 bases lay between the germline ends. This CDR3 is built from 19 residues. For the CDR3, the DNA is TGTGCCAGCAGCTTAGTCGGGCGGCCCACGATCTCCAGCTCCTACGAGCAGTACTTC. Encoded protein: CASSLVGRPTISSSYEQYF.

The rearrangement links TRBV9 to TRBJ1-3; unclear D gene. CDR1 and CDR2 (germline): SGDLS, YYNGEE. The CDR3 loop spans 11 amino acids. V dropped 3 bases and J dropped 5 bases, with 3 bases sitting between them. The CDR3 nucleotides read TGTGCCAGCAGCGATAGAAACACCATATATTTT. Protein: CASSDRNTIYF.

CDR3 region: CASSITNENTEAFF. In nucleotides, the CDR3 is TGTGCCAGTAGTATTACGAACGAGAACACTGAAGCTTTCTTT. The chain links TRBV19 to TRBJ1-1; no clear D. V dropped 3 bases and J dropped 1 base, with 9 bases sitting between them. The CDR3 is 14 amino acids. Germline V lookup: CDR1 LNHDA, CDR2 SQIVND (reference sequence).

A single count supports this clone. This chain links TRBV10-2 with TRBJ1-3; D not resolved. This CDR3 contains 14 residues. Germline CDR1 is WSHSY and CDR2 is SAAADI. V dropped 1 base and J dropped 1 base, with 5 bases sitting between them. CDR3 loop: CASSEFQSGNTIYF. The CDR3 region has the DNA TGCGCCAGCAGTGAGTTCCAGTCTGGAAACACCATATATTTT.

This chain connects TRBV4-2 to TRBJ2-1; TRBD1 or TRBD2 may be the D gene (5 bases each). V lost 4 bases to trimming and J lost 5 bases, with 6 bases between them. The CDR3 contains 12 residues. Germline lookup yields CDR1 LGHNA and CDR2 YNFKEQ. CDR3 sequence (DNA): TGTGCCAGCAGCCGAGGGGACAATGAGCAGTTCTTC. It yields the protein CASSRGDNEQFF.

This rearrangement joins TRBV30 to TRBJ2-1; 10 bases are shared with TRBD1. V shed 1 base and J 8 bases; nucleotides not matched to a gene: 2. CDR1 is GTSNPN and CDR2 is SVGIG in the germline V gene (reference sequence). This CDR3 is built from 13 residues. The CDR3 reads CAWSGQGAHEQFF. The CDR3 bases are TGTGCCTGGAGTGGACAGGGGGCCCATGAGCAGTTCTTC. The full variable domain, with the rest looked up from reference TRBV30 and TRBJ2-1, is SQTIHQWPATLVQPVGSPLSLECTVEGTSNPNLYWYRQAAGRGLQLLFYSVGIGQISSEVPQNLSASRPQDRQFILSSKKLLLSDSGFYLCAWSGQGAHEQFFGPGTRLTVL.

J is TRBJ1-5 and V is TRBV10-3; D gene ambiguous. Trimming removed 6 bases at V and 6 bases at J, with 12 bases between. Germline loops: CDR1 ENHRY, CDR2 SYGVKD. This CDR3 region has 13 residues. The CDR3 nucleotides are TGTGCCATCAGAGACGACCTATCTCAGCCCCAGCATTTT. It is translated as CAIRDDLSQPQHF.

Written as DNA, the CDR3 is TGTGCCAGCAGTGATCCTCCAAGTCAGCCCCAGCATTTT. Protein sequence: CASSDPPSQPQHF. The V gene is TRBV2, the J gene TRBJ1-5; D call uncertain. Germline V gives CDR1 SNHLY, CDR2 FYNNEI. V dropped 3 bases and J dropped 6 bases, with 9 bases sitting between them. This CDR3 comprises 13 residues.

The chain uses TRBV28 and TRBJ2-2, with 7 bases lining up with TRBD1. Trimming took 6 bases from V and 6 from J; bases not matched to a gene: 7. The CDR3 length is 14 residues. The germline V gene has CDR1 MDHEN and CDR2 SYDVKM. CDR3 sequence (DNA): TGTGCCAGCAGAATCGACAGGGTTTCCGGGGAGCTGTTTTTT. Its protein is CASRIDRVSGELFF.

This clone was counted a single time. This chain connects TRBV30 to TRBJ1-5, with D tentatively TRBD1 (6 bases). Germline V gives CDR1 GTSNPN, CDR2 SVGIG (reference sequence). Deletions cut 4 bases from V and 5 bases from J, with 15 bases between. This CDR3 has 14 residues. CDR3 sequence reads: CAWNEGGGHQPQHF. Here the CDR3 DNA reads TGTGCCTGGAATGAAGGGGGAGGGCATCAGCCCCAGCATTTT.

The genes are TRBV6-1 and TRBJ2-7; TRBD2 is a possible D gene (5 bases). V lost 9 bases and J lost 3, with 18 bases in between. This CDR3 comprises 14 residues. CDR1 MNHNS and CDR2 SASEGT come from the germline V gene. This chain's CDR3 is CASTIQTGYYEQYF. As DNA, the CDR3 is TGTGCCAGTACCATCCAAACGGGGTACTACGAGCAGTACTTC.

With respect to this clone: One end of the junction is discordant with germline, which a read error may explain. The gene calls are TRBV27 and TRBJ1-4; possibly TRBD1 for D (6 bases). The germline V gene encodes CDR1 MNHEY and CDR2 SMNVEV (reference sequence). This CDR3 has 15 residues. The CDR3 sequence: CASSLLGTKNEKLFF. In nucleotides, the CDR3 is TGTGCCAGCAGCTTATTAGGGACAAAGAATGAAAAACTGTTTTTT.

The gene calls are TRBV5-1 and TRBJ2-2; 11 bases match TRBD1. This CDR3 region has 15 residues. V lost 4 bases and J lost 7; bases outside the gene matches: 6. Germline-derived CDR1 and CDR2 are SGHRS and YFSETQ. In nucleotides, the CDR3 is TGCGCCAGCAGCACAACCGGGACAGGGGGCGGGGAGCTGTTTTTT. It encodes CASSTTGTGGGELFF.

V gene TRBV6-4 combines with J gene TRBJ2-7, with no clear D. This CDR3 has 13 amino acids. The V end was cut by 0 bases, the J end by 5 bases, with 8 bases between. CDR1 and CDR2 from the germline V gene are MRHNA and SNTAGT. The CDR3 DNA reads TGTGCCAGCAGTGACTCGATAACCGACGAGCAGTACTTC. As protein: CASSDSITDEQYF.

The chain combines TRBV2 with TRBJ2-2; 9 positions match TRBD1. Germline V CDR1 and CDR2: SNHLY, FYNNEI. V was clipped by 7 bases and J by 3 bases; unmatched bases: 3. The CDR3 totals 14 residues. In nucleotides, the CDR3 is TGTGCCAGCACCCGGACAGGGGACACCGGGGAGCTGTTTTTT. Its protein product is CASTRTGDTGELFF.

This clone was observed a single time. The chain uses TRBV4-3 and TRBJ1-5; D is undetermined. The V end lost 0 bases, the J end lost 1 base, and 4 bases lay between the germline ends. The CDR3 is 14 residues long. Germline V gives CDR1 LGHNA, CDR2 YSLEER. The CDR3 DNA reads as TGCGCCAGCAGCCAAGATTTAAGCAATCAGCCCCAGCATTTT. Protein sequence: CASSQDLSNQPQHF.

V gene TRBV4-2 combines with J gene TRBJ2-3; no definite D call. Trimming stripped 0 bases from V and 2 bases from J, with 6 bases between. Per germline, CDR1 LGHNA and CDR2 YNFKEQ. CDR3 length: 14 amino acids. The chain's CDR3 is CASSQDLSTDTQYF. The CDR3 bases are TGTGCCAGCAGCCAAGATCTCTCCACAGATACGCAGTATTTT.